This note documents a single T cell receptor beta chain sequence. This entry is derived from a study of blood T cell repertoires in COVID-19. Background on the study: Spain, Italy and the United States supplied samples that represented acute and convalescent COVID-19. PBMCs, B-cell-depleted T cells, or T cells provided the cDNA or gDNA that made up the material.

V lost 6 bases to trimming and J lost 4 bases; unmatched junction nucleotides: 7. Germline CDR1 LGHDT, CDR2 YNNKEL (reference sequence). The CDR3 runs to 15 residues. Per the original data handling: Reference gene primer amplification gave estimated nucleated cell counts. The protocol was immunoSEQ multiplex PCR, while the TCRdb copy is restricted to in-frame clones and leaves out a portion. The D gene and trimming were derived from the DNA, and the V and J assignments and clone size from that table. This table has about 100,000 clones, roughly nine tenths appearing once. This rearrangement joins TRBV3-1 (or the pseudogene TRBV3-2) to TRBJ2-3, with 10 bases matching TRBD2. Sequencing used peripheral blood. This TCR was recovered from a human donor with active COVID-19. The donor label of this sample is uncertain. The CDR3 sequence: CASRPELAGADTQYF. As DNA, the CDR3 is TGTGCCAGCAGACCGGAGCTAGCGGGGGCAGATACGCAGTATTTT.